A single sample is the source of the 11 T cell receptor beta chains below, sequenced in a study of shared clonotypes between healthy human individuals. Naivety among CD8 cells was defined by CD45RO negativity and positive CCR7 selection, thereby excluding terminally differentiated effector memory CD45RA+ cells. TCRdb's copy holds only in-frame clones and misses some; the assay was immunoSEQ multiplex PCR. This table holds roughly 850,000 clones, about 96% found once. Sequencing was carried out using naive CD8+ T cells sorted from blood. Receptor source: a man younger than 40 in good health.

The V and J genes are TRBV11-3 and TRBJ2-7; D unresolved. V was pared by 2 bases and J by 3 bases, with 5 bases between. The V gene's germline CDR1 is SGHNT and CDR2 YENEEA. This CDR3 comprises 12 residues. CDR3 in DNA: TGTGCCAGCAGCTTAAACGGCTACGAGCAGTACTTC. This sequence encodes CASSLNGYEQYF.

Points on this clone: At the DNA level, this CDR3 is encoded by other sequences in the same sample as well. J is TRBJ2-3 and V is TRBV7-9; the match to TRBD2 covers 8 bases. The CDR3 is 16 amino acids. Germline V gene data show CDR1 as SEHNR and CDR2 as FQNEAQ (reference sequence). V shed 4 bases, J shed 0 bases, and the junction held 6 bases outside the gene matches. The CDR3 is CASSSTSGTSTDTQYF. The CDR3, as DNA: TGTGCCAGCAGCTCAACTAGCGGCACTAGCACAGATACGCAGTATTTT.

V is TRBV19 and J is TRBJ2-2; D may correspond to TRBD1 or TRBD2 (6 bases each). This CDR3 has 14 amino acids. CDR1 is LNHDA, CDR2 SQIVND, per germline (reference sequence). With 4 bases removed from V and 4 bases from J, the gap between germline ends came to 10 bases. The CDR3: CASSSWGATGELFF. The CDR3 DNA reads as TGTGCCAGTAGTAGCTGGGGGGCCACCGGGGAGCTGTTTTTT.

The chain has TRBV15 and TRBJ2-1; D unresolved. In germline, CDR1 is LNHNV, CDR2 YYDKDF (reference sequence). V gave up 0 bases and J gave up 7 bases, with 13 bases separating them. The CDR3 is made up of 15 amino acids. The CDR3 here is CATSRDRLISNEQFF. The CDR3 DNA sequence: TGTGCCACCAGCAGAGATCGTCTAATCTCGAATGAGCAGTTCTTC.

V gene TRBV10-2 combines with J gene TRBJ1-1; D is unclear. Trimming took 6 bases from V and 0 from J, leaving 11 bases between them. Per germline, CDR1 WSHSY and CDR2 SAAADI. This CDR3 is built from 14 residues. This CDR3 reads CASRRYQVNTEAFF. The DNA of the CDR3 is TGCGCCAGCAGGAGATATCAAGTGAACACTGAAGCTTTCTTT.

The rearrangement joins TRBV29-1 to TRBJ2-7; D tentatively reads TRBD1 or TRBD2 (5 bases each). Trimming left V 4 bases short and J 5 bases short, with 12 bases between. The germline V gene encodes CDR1 SQVTM and CDR2 ANQGSEA. CDR3 length: 12 amino acids. DNA for the CDR3: TGCAGCGTTGTAGGAGGCAGGGACGAGCAGTACTTC. This gives the protein CSVVGGRDEQYF.

The chain is built from TRBV11-2 and TRBJ2-1; possible D gene TRBD2, 6 bases. V lost 7 bases and J lost 3, with 19 bases in between. CDR1 and CDR2 (germline): SGHAT, FQNNGV. The length of the CDR3 is 16 residues. The CDR3 nucleotides read TGTGCCAGCACCATCCTCGAGGCTAGCGTCTACAATGAGCAGTTCTTC. Translating gives CASTILEASVYNEQFF.

The rearrangement links TRBV14 to TRBJ2-1; D remains unclear. The germline V and J ends were trimmed by 0 bases and 8 bases, with 14 bases remaining between them. The germline V gene has CDR1 SGHDN and CDR2 FVKESK. This CDR3 has 15 residues. The CDR3 here is CASSQDPGGFDEQFF. Here the CDR3 DNA reads TGTGCCAGCAGCCAAGATCCGGGTGGGTTCGATGAGCAGTTCTTC.

The genes are TRBV7-6 and TRBJ2-7; TRBD1 is a possible D gene (6 bases). CDR3 length: 14 amino acids. CDR1 SGHVS and CDR2 FNYEAQ come from the germline V gene. V was pared by 1 base and J by 6 bases, with 13 bases between. The CDR3 DNA reads TGTGCCAGCAGCTTAGAGTGGGGGCTCGGCGAGCAGTACTTC. Encoded protein: CASSLEWGLGEQYF.

The gene calls are TRBV5-4 and TRBJ2-7, with TRBD2 matching over 13 bases. The V gene end was trimmed by 5 bases and the J gene end by 2 bases; junction bases not matched to a gene: 4. The CDR3 is 15 amino acids. Germline-derived CDR1 and CDR2 are SGHNT and YYREEE (reference sequence). CDR3 sequence (DNA): TGTGCCAGCAGTTCGGGACTAGCGGGGACCTACGAGCAGTACTTC. Translated: CASSSGLAGTYEQYF.

This rearrangement joins TRBV6-5 to TRBJ2-5, with TRBD1 matching over 10 bases. Per the germline V gene, CDR1 is MNHEY and CDR2 is SVGAGI. This CDR3 contains 16 residues. With V trimmed by 3 bases and J by 5 bases, 9 bases remained unmatched. CDR3 amino acids: CASSYPSTGGFETQYF. CDR3 coding DNA: TGTGCCAGCAGTTATCCTTCGACAGGGGGCTTCGAGACCCAGTACTTC.